This T cell receptor (beta chain) was obtained from a study of T-cell memory formation after mild COVID-19. Study overall: TCR clusters largely stayed donor specific. The study's findings and limits: Confirmation was lacking for SARS-CoV-2 specificity of second-wave clones that peaked on day 37.

5'RACE, which relied on constant-segment primers, yielded TCR alpha and TCR beta cDNA libraries carrying sample barcodes and UMIs. Each CDR3 protein is one row after TCRdb ran MiXCR on the 5' RACE reads. The sample records 380,000 or so distinct CDR3 sequences, approximately 14% being singletons. Note on this clonotype: Its antigen is currently unknown.

Germline V gene data show CDR1 as MGHRA and CDR2 as YSYEKL. The CDR3 is 14 amino acids. Trimming stripped 3 bases from V and 6 bases from J, with 14 bases between. The V call is TRBV4-1, the J call TRBJ1-2; D is unresolved. The sample taken for sequencing was PBMCs or a T cell subset sorted from them (not recorded which). This clonotype originated in a man aged 18 to 30 who had mild COVID-19 (a few samples of this study predate the infection). Cell type and time point are not known. CDR3 bases: TGCGCCAGCAGCCAGGGCACCCAAGGCCATGGCTACACCTTC. Its protein product is CASSQGTQGHGYTF.